The 18 T cell receptor beta chains below were found in one sample sequenced in a study of blood T cell repertoires in COVID-19. Profiled with immunoSEQ multiplex PCR; TCRdb holds only in-frame clones, not every one. The table records 100,000 to 150,000 clones, over 75% of them present only once. The sample taken for sequencing was peripheral blood. Every receptor here comes from a man aged 35 to 55 with active or convalescent COVID-19.

The V and J genes are TRBV5-1 and TRBJ2-5; 11 positions match TRBD2. The junction had 2 bases not matched to a gene; V was cut back by 0 bases and J by 1 base. This CDR3 is 16 amino acids long. Per germline, CDR1 SGHRS and CDR2 YFSETQ. The CDR3 nucleotides read TGCGCCAGCAGCTTGGGTAGCGGGGGGGCCCAAGAGACCCAGTACTTC. Amino acids: CASSLGSGGAQETQYF.

The rearrangement uses TRBV10-1 and TRBJ1-1; perhaps TRBD1 as D (6 bases). There are 13 residues in the CDR3. Germline CDR1 is WNHNN and CDR2 is SYGVQD (reference sequence). V lost 4 bases and J 5 bases, leaving 11 bases between the germline ends. Written as DNA, the CDR3 is TGCGCCAGCAGTGCAGGGGCGCGGACTGAAGCTTTCTTT. Residues: CASSAGARTEAFF.

This chain uses TRBV19 with TRBJ2-7; 7 nucleotides match TRBD2. V gave up 6 bases and J gave up 6 bases; unmatched junction bases: 11. The CDR3 runs 14 residues. Germline V gives CDR1 LNHDA, CDR2 SQIVND (reference sequence). This CDR3 is CASSGGTLLGEQYF. DNA for the CDR3: TGTGCCAGTAGCGGGGGGACCCTCCTCGGCGAGCAGTACTTC.

This chain uses TRBV2 with TRBJ2-7; D is ambiguous. The V and J ends lost 1 base and 0 bases respectively, with 7 bases between them. CDR3 length: 14 residues. Per the germline V gene, CDR1 is SNHLY and CDR2 is FYNNEI. Written as DNA, the CDR3 is TGTGCCAGCAGTGAAGGACTTTTCTCCTACGAGCAGTACTTC. It encodes CASSEGLFSYEQYF. Looking up the rest from reference TRBV2 and TRBJ2-7 gives the full variable domain: EPEVTQTPSHQVTQMGQEVILRCVPISNHLYFYWYRQILGQKVEFLVSFYNNEISEKSEIFDDQFSVERPDGSNFTLKIRSTKLEDSAMYFCASSEGLFSYEQYFGPGTRLTVT.

This chain uses TRBV5-1 with TRBJ2-1; 7 nucleotides agree with TRBD1. The germline V gene has CDR1 SGHRS and CDR2 YFSETQ. The CDR3 is 13 amino acids. The junction had 5 bases not matched to a gene; V was cut back by 4 bases and J by 7 bases. The CDR3 here is CASSPQGWNEQFF. The CDR3 DNA follows: TGCGCCAGCAGCCCACAGGGGTGGAATGAGCAGTTCTTC.

The gene calls are TRBV7-2 and TRBJ1-3; 7 positions match TRBD1. The germline V gene encodes CDR1 SGHTA and CDR2 FQGNSA. V lost 5 bases, J lost 4 bases, and 5 bases stayed unmatched. This CDR3 region has 14 residues. CDR3 DNA sequence: TGTGCCAGCAGCCAGGGACAGCTCGGAAACACCATATATTTT. It encodes CASSQGQLGNTIYF.

V usage is TRBV6-5 and J usage is TRBJ1-5, with TRBD1 identical over 10 bases. The germline gives CDR1 MNHEY, CDR2 SVGAGI. Trimming removed 7 bases from V and 1 base from J; junction bases left unmatched: 4. The CDR3 totals 15 residues. The CDR3 region has the DNA TGTGCCAGCACCCAGGGACAGGGGAGCAATCAGCCCCAGCATTTT. This gives the protein CASTQGQGSNQPQHF.

This clone was seen just once. The chain carries TRBV9 and TRBJ2-3; TRBD2 matches at 9 bases. The CDR3 is made up of 15 amino acids. The trim removed 0 bases at V and 5 bases at J, leaving 4 bases unmatched. Germline CDR1 SGDLS, CDR2 YYNGEE. In DNA, the CDR3 is TGTGCCAGCAGCGTAGGGCGGGGGGGATTAGATACGCAGTATTTT. Translation: CASSVGRGGLDTQYF.

V usage is TRBV6-1 and J usage is TRBJ1-2, with D possibly TRBD1 on 5 matching bases. Germline loops: CDR1 MNHNS, CDR2 SASEGT. This CDR3 spans 16 amino acids. V lost 2 bases, J lost 8 bases, and 21 bases lay in between. The chain's CDR3 is CASSERGDGRANGYTF. CDR3 DNA: TGTGCCAGCAGTGAACGCGGCGACGGCAGGGCTAACGGCTACACCTTC.

The chain employs TRBV10-2 and TRBJ2-7, with 10 bases that match TRBD1. Germline CDR1 is WSHSY and CDR2 is SAAADI. The V and J ends lost 7 bases and 3 bases, in that order; junction bases with no gene match: 6. The CDR3 loop spans 14 amino acids. Here the CDR3 DNA reads TGCGCCAGCACCCCCCGGGACAGGGGCTACGAGCAGTACTTC. Translating it yields CASTPRDRGYEQYF.

The chain carries TRBV30 and TRBJ1-5; D might be TRBD1 (6 bases). This CDR3 comprises 15 residues. Between the trimmed V and J ends, which lost 4 bases and 1 base, there was a span of 14 bases. The germline V gene encodes CDR1 GTSNPN and CDR2 SVGIG (reference sequence). CDR3 amino acids: CAWTQGTLSNQPQHF. The CDR3 DNA follows: TGTGCCTGGACCCAGGGGACCTTAAGCAATCAGCCCCAGCATTTT. Complete variable domain (other parts from reference TRBV30 and TRBJ1-5): SQTIHQWPATLVQPVGSPLSLECTVEGTSNPNLYWYRQAAGRGLQLLFYSVGIGQISSEVPQNLSASRPQDRQFILSSKKLLLSDSGFYLCAWTQGTLSNQPQHFGDGTRLSIL.

The chain combines TRBV5-4 with TRBJ1-2; D might be TRBD1 (5 bases). Deletions cut 3 bases from V and 0 bases from J, with 15 bases between. Germline lookup yields CDR1 SGHNT and CDR2 YYREEE (reference sequence). The CDR3 is 16 amino acids. DNA of the CDR3: TGTGCCAGCAGCTGGGGGGGAGCATCCTCTAACTATGGCTACACCTTC. It is translated as CASSWGGASSNYGYTF.

The V and J genes are TRBV6-1 and TRBJ1-2; unclear D gene. Trimming stripped 4 bases from V and 4 bases from J, with 22 bases between. Germline V gives CDR1 MNHNS, CDR2 SASEGT. The CDR3 contains 17 residues. CDR3 residues: CASSVEVRQSNRYGYTF. CDR3 sequence (DNA): TGTGCCAGCAGTGTAGAGGTGCGTCAGTCGAATCGCTATGGCTACACCTTC.

This rearrangement joins TRBV19 to TRBJ1-2, with D possibly TRBD1 on 6 matching bases. CDR3 length equals 15 residues. V lost 5 bases and J 0 bases, leaving 13 bases between the germline ends. Germline lookup yields CDR1 LNHDA and CDR2 SQIVND (reference sequence). CDR3 sequence (DNA): TGTGCCAGTAGTTTAGGACAGTTATCTAACTATGGCTACACCTTC. It codes for CASSLGQLSNYGYTF.

This sequence joins TRBV3-1 (or the pseudogene TRBV3-2) and TRBJ1-2; D might be TRBD1 (6 bases). Trimming took 4 bases from V and 2 from J, leaving 17 bases between them. This CDR3 has 16 amino acids. Germline V gene lookup returns CDR1 LGHDT and CDR2 YNNKEL (reference sequence). CDR3 bases: TGTGCCAGCAGCCCCACAGGGCCTCGAGTAAACTATGGCTACACCTTC. As protein: CASSPTGPRVNYGYTF.

The chain links TRBV12-3 or TRBV12-4 to TRBJ2-7; 7 bases are shared with TRBD2. V lost 6 bases, J lost 7 bases, and 6 bases stayed unmatched. The CDR3 extends over 12 amino acids. The CDR3 protein is CASRRGVQEQYF. CDR3 DNA: TGTGCCAGCAGACGGGGGGTTCAGGAGCAGTACTTC.

V usage is TRBV2 and J usage is TRBJ1-3, with D maybe TRBD1 (5 bases). The germline CDR1 and CDR2 sequences are SNHLY and FYNNEI. The V and J ends lost 7 bases and 0 bases respectively, with 10 bases between them. This CDR3 region has 14 residues. CDR3 sequence reads: CASKDTGSGNTIYF. The CDR3 DNA reads TGTGCCAGCAAGGACACCGGCTCTGGAAACACCATATATTTT.

The rearrangement joins TRBV24-1 to TRBJ2-7, with 7 bases fitting TRBD1. From germline, CDR1 is KGHDR and CDR2 SFDVKD. The ends lost 8 bases at V and 3 bases at J; junction bases unmatched: 3. The CDR3 consists of 12 residues. The DNA of the CDR3 is TGTGCCACCACCAGGGGGATCTACGAGCAGTACTTC. This translates into CATTRGIYEQYF.